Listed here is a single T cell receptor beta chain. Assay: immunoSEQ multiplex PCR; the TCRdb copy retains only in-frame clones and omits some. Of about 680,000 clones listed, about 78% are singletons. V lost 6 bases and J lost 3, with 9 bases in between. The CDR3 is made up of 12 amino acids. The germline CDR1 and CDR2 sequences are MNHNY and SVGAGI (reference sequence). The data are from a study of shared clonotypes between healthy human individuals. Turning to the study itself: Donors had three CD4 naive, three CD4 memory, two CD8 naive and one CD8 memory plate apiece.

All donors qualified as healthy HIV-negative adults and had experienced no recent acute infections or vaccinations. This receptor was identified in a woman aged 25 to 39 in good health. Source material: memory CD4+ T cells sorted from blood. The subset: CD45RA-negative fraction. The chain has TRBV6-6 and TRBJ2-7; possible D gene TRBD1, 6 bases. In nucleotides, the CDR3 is TGTGCCAGCAGACCGACAGGCTACGAGCAGTACTTC. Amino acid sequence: CASRPTGYEQYF.